The rows below give T cell receptor beta chains drawn from one sample of a study of identical twins. TCRdb recomputed calls from the 5' RACE reads with MiXCR, one row per CDR3 protein. The table shows hundreds of thousands of distinct CDR3 sequences, with roughly 26% occurring only once. This sample was also put to use in a study of T cells expressing NK-cell markers.

Sequencing was performed on CD4+ T cells sorted from blood. The origin of the receptors is a woman aged 18-30 years in good health. CDR3s include the opening cysteine and the closing phenylalanine or tryptophan. Fields, in order: D gene, J gene, CDR3 length, V gene, clone size, CDR3 DNA, CDR3 protein. The D gene is left open where the match is weak. Where a row states a size, it is once, few, many or the class of an expanded clone; other rows omit it.

>NA|TRBJ2-2|14|TRBV7-2|few
TGTGCCAGCAGCTTAGTTAACCTTCCAGGGGAGCTGTTTTTT
CASSLVNLPGELFF
>NA|TRBJ2-1|14|TRBV20-1|NA
TGCAGTGCTAGCGGGGTGTTCTCCTACAATGAGCAGTTCTTC
CSASGVFSYNEQFF
>NA|TRBJ2-1|18|TRBV15|NA
TGTGCCACCAGCAGACCGGTTGGGGCCCCACTAGTTTACAATGAGCAGTTCTTC
CATSRPVGAPLVYNEQFF
>NA|TRBJ2-2|13|TRBV6-2/TRBV6-3|many
TGTGCCAGCAGTTACTTAGACACCGGGGAGCTGTTTTTT
CASSYLDTGELFF
>NA|TRBJ2-4|15|TRBV6-1|NA
TGTGCCAGCACGGCCCGGGGAGAGGCCAAAAACATTCAGTACTTC
CASTARGEAKNIQYF
>NA|TRBJ2-2|12|TRBV7-9|NA
TGTGCCAGCAGCTCGTCCGGCGGGGAGCTGTTTTTT
CASSSSGGELFF
>NA|TRBJ2-3|13|TRBV12-3/TRBV12-4|few
TGTGCCAGCAGTCCCCCGACTGGAGATACGCAGTATTTT
CASSPPTGDTQYF
>TRBD2|TRBJ2-5|15|TRBV20-1|many
TGCAGTGCGACTAACGTAGCGGGGGATCAAGAGACCCAGTACTTC
CSATNVAGDQETQYF
>NA|TRBJ2-6|17|TRBV9|NA
TGTGCCAGCAGCGTGGCAGGGTCCGACTCTGGGGCCAACGTCCTGACTTTC
CASSVAGSDSGANVLTF
>NA|TRBJ2-7|16|TRBV5-1|NA
TGCGCCAGCAGCTCCTACGGGGCGGCGTCCTCCTACGAGCAGTACTTC
CASSSYGAASSYEQYF
>NA|TRBJ2-3|10|TRBV20-1|few
TGCAGTGCTATACGGGATACGCAGTATTTT
CSAIRDTQYF
>NA|TRBJ2-1|13|TRBV7-2|few
TGTGCCAGCAGCGTGGGACCATACAATGAGCAGTTCTTC
CASSVGPYNEQFF